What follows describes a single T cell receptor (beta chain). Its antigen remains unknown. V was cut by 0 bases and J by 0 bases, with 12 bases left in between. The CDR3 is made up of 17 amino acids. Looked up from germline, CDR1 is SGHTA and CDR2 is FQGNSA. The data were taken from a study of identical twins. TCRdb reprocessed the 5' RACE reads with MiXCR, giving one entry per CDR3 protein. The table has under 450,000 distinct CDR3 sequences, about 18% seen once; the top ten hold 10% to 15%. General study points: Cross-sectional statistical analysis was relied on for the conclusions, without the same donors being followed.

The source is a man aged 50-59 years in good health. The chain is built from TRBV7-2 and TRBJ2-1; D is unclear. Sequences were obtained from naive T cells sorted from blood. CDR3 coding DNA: TGTGCCAGCAGCTTAGCGCCCCCAGGACCCTCCTACAATGAGCAGTTCTTC. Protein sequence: CASSLAPPGPSYNEQFF.